A single sample is the source of the 16 T cell receptor beta chains below, sequenced in a study of shared clonotypes between healthy human individuals. Clones were sequenced by immunoSEQ multiplex PCR, and TCRdb holds only the in-frame ones, with some missing. The table lists some 1 million clones, under 80% of them singletons. The specimen sequenced was memory CD4+ T cells sorted from blood. Subset denoted: CD45RA-negative fraction. The receptor set was obtained from a young man in good health.

The chain joins TRBV30 to TRBJ2-4; 13 nucleotides agree with TRBD2. CDR3 length: 16 residues. Trimming took 2 bases from V and 5 from J; bases not matched to a gene: 6. In germline, CDR1 is GTSNPN, CDR2 SVGIG (reference sequence). This chain's CDR3 is CAWSRLAGGYQNIQYF. The CDR3 DNA sequence: TGTGCCTGGAGTCGACTAGCGGGGGGTTACCAAAACATTCAGTACTTC.

The CDR3 nucleotides are TGTGCCAGCAGAACGGGGGGAAGCTCCTACAATGAGCAGTTCTTC. Translation gives CASRTGGSSYNEQFF. V is TRBV5-4 and J is TRBJ2-1; 7 nucleotides align to TRBD2. CDR3 size: 15 residues. Germline lookup yields CDR1 SGHNT and CDR2 YYREEE (reference sequence). Unmatched junction bases numbered 5, after V lost 5 bases and J lost 0 bases.

The V and J genes are TRBV4-1 and TRBJ1-2, with D unresolved. Per germline, CDR1 MGHRA and CDR2 YSYEKL. The CDR3 consists of 15 residues. V was clipped by 1 base and J by 1 base, with 10 bases between them. The CDR3 sequence: CASSQVQLDNYGYTF. CDR3 DNA: TGCGCCAGCAGCCAAGTCCAGCTAGATAACTATGGCTACACCTTC.

The V and J genes are TRBV7-9 and TRBJ2-1; no definite D call. Per germline, CDR1 SEHNR and CDR2 FQNEAQ (reference sequence). With 5 bases removed from V and 10 bases from J, the gap between germline ends came to 9 bases. The CDR3 contains 11 residues. Here the CDR3 DNA reads TGTGCCAGCAGCAGAGCCGGGGAGCAGTTCTTC. It yields the protein CASSRAGEQFF.

This sequence joins TRBV6-1 and TRBJ2-7, with 7 nucleotides matching TRBD1. This CDR3 is built from 15 residues. Trimming cost V 1 base and J 0 bases; bases outside gene matches: 3. Germline CDR1 is MNHNS and CDR2 is SASEGT. This chain's CDR3 is CASSEGTGSSYEQYF. The CDR3 bases are TGTGCCAGCAGTGAAGGGACAGGAAGCTCCTACGAGCAGTACTTC.

The rearrangement uses TRBV7-2 and TRBJ2-4; possibly TRBD2 for D (6 bases). The CDR3 consists of 16 residues. V shed 5 bases and J shed 5 bases, with 19 bases lying between them. Germline CDR1 is SGHTA and CDR2 is FQGNSA. The CDR3 nucleotides read TGTGCCAGCAGCAAAACCTTGGGACTGGTTGAAAACATTCAGTACTTC. Translated, it gives CASSKTLGLVENIQYF.

Points on this clone: Other DNA sequences within the sample encode an identical CDR3. The chain employs TRBV30 and TRBJ1-4, with no clear D. In germline, CDR1 is GTSNPN, CDR2 SVGIG (reference sequence). V was cut by 0 bases and J by 8 bases, with 7 bases left in between. The CDR3 runs 12 residues. The CDR3 coding sequence is TGTGCCTGGAGTGTACGGGAGGAAAAACTGTTTTTT. Its translation is CAWSVREEKLFF.

In this sample, this clone turned up a few times. V and J are TRBV4-2 and TRBJ2-7, with TRBD2 matching over 9 bases. This CDR3 spans 15 amino acids. The V and J ends lost 4 bases and 5 bases, in that order; junction bases with no gene match: 9. Per the germline V gene, CDR1 is LGHNA and CDR2 is YNFKEQ. This CDR3 is CASSRLRGGANEQYF. CDR3 nucleotide sequence: TGTGCCAGCAGCCGCCTTCGCGGGGGGGCCAACGAGCAGTACTTC.

About this clone itself: Sequence at one end of the junction differs from germline and may be a read error. The chain couples TRBV6-6 to TRBJ1-1; possibly TRBD1 for D (5 bases). This CDR3 contains 14 residues. The germline gives CDR1 MNHNY, CDR2 SVGAGI (reference sequence). Written as DNA, the CDR3 is TGTGCCAGCAGTTACTCGAACAGGAACACTGGAGCTTTCTTT. Its protein is CASSYSNRNTGAFF.

The rearrangement uses TRBV29-1 and TRBJ2-3; the D gene is possibly TRBD2 (6 bases). Germline CDR1 is SQVTM and CDR2 is ANQGSEA. Trimming pared 6 bases from V and 5 bases from J, leaving 21 bases between. The CDR3 length is 15 residues. CDR3 sequence reads: CSVGGPTLSLDTQYF. In nucleotides, the CDR3 is TGCAGCGTCGGGGGACCAACCTTAAGTCTAGATACGCAGTATTTT.

CDR3 DNA: TGTGCCAGCTCAGTCGGACAGGAGTTCTACGAGCAGTACTTC. Translating gives CASSVGQEFYEQYF. The chain employs TRBV18 and TRBJ2-7; TRBD1 agrees at 7 bases. Unmatched junction bases numbered 7, after V lost 5 bases and J lost 3 bases. CDR3 length: 14 residues. The germline gives CDR1 KGHSH, CDR2 LQKENI.

The sample holds one count of this clone. The CDR3 DNA sequence: TGTGCCAGCAGCTCAACCGGGACAGGGGGCGCGCGTGAAAAACTGTTTTTT. It is translated as CASSSTGTGGAREKLFF. The chain uses TRBV5-4 and TRBJ1-4, with TRBD1 matching 12 bases. This CDR3 has 17 amino acids. V gave up 3 bases and J gave up 7 bases; unmatched junction bases: 10. The V gene's germline CDR1 is SGHNT and CDR2 YYREEE (reference sequence).

The rearrangement links TRBV10-3 to TRBJ2-7; weak D call: TRBD2 (6 bases). CDR3 length: 15 residues. Germline V gene lookup returns CDR1 ENHRY and CDR2 SYGVKD. Trimming pared 5 bases from V and 3 bases from J, leaving 17 bases between. The CDR3 region has the DNA TGTGCCATCAGTCCCCAGAGGGAGGCCGGCTACGAGCAGTACTTC. Its translation is CAISPQREAGYEQYF.

Comment on this clone: The sample holds other DNA sequences that translate to the same CDR3. The rearrangement links TRBV7-9 to TRBJ2-7; D unresolved. The germline gives CDR1 SEHNR, CDR2 FQNEAQ (reference sequence). Trimming pared 8 bases from V and 1 base from J, leaving 9 bases between. The CDR3 is made up of 12 amino acids. The CDR3 DNA is TGTGCCAGCGGCGGTAGGTCCTACGAGCAGTACTTC. Its translation is CASGGRSYEQYF.

V gene TRBV4-3 combines with J gene TRBJ2-7; no firm D call. Trimming left V 6 bases short and J 2 bases short, with 11 bases between. Germline values: CDR1 LGHNA, CDR2 YSLEER. The CDR3 is 13 amino acids. In DNA, the CDR3 is TGCGCCAGCAGTTCCGACCTGGCCTACGAGCAGTACTTC. It is translated as CASSSDLAYEQYF.

The chain links TRBV18 to TRBJ2-5; no clear D gene. Deletions cut 4 bases from V and 3 bases from J, with 9 bases between. Germline assignment: CDR1 KGHSH and CDR2 LQKENI. CDR3 length: 13 amino acids. The CDR3 region is CASSRAREETQYF. CDR3 DNA: TGTGCCAGCTCACGGGCTAGGGAAGAGACCCAGTACTTC.